The 27 T cell receptor beta chains reported below all come from one sample, sequenced in a study of blood T cell repertoires in COVID-19. The protocol was immunoSEQ multiplex PCR, while the TCRdb copy is restricted to in-frame clones and leaves out a portion. The table shows 150,000 to 160,000 clones, with over 70% occurring only once. The specimen sequenced was peripheral blood. The source of these receptors is a man in his 60s with acute or convalescent COVID-19.

The chain recombines TRBV5-5 with TRBJ2-1, with D maybe TRBD1 (6 bases). The CDR3 totals 14 residues. The germline V gene has CDR1 SGHKS and CDR2 YYEKEE (reference sequence). V was pared by 6 bases and J by 7 bases, with 17 bases between. For the CDR3, the DNA is TGTGCCAGCATCCGACAGGTTGTGCTGAATGAGCAGTTCTTC. As protein: CASIRQVVLNEQFF.

The chain uses TRBV18 and TRBJ1-2; perhaps TRBD1 as D (5 bases). The V gene lost 3 bases and the J gene lost 6 bases, with 17 bases spanning the gap. The germline CDR1 and CDR2 sequences are KGHSH and LQKENI. This CDR3 comprises 15 residues. The CDR3 is CASSPTLTGVDGYTF. The DNA of the CDR3 is TGTGCCAGCTCACCCACCCTTACAGGTGTCGATGGCTACACCTTC.

This clone was observed once. This chain uses TRBV5-1 with TRBJ1-1; 8 nucleotides agree with TRBD1. J lost 5 bases, V lost 0 bases, and 3 bases had no gene match. The CDR3 consists of 14 residues. CDR1 and CDR2 (germline): SGHRS, YFSETQ. The CDR3 bases are TGCGCCAGCAGCTTGGGCAGGGGGCAAACTGAAGCTTTCTTT. Its protein product is CASSLGRGQTEAFF.

The CDR3 region is CASVYRDRRTEAFF. The DNA for the CDR3 is TGTGCCAGTGTGTACCGGGACAGAAGGACTGAAGCTTTCTTT. The rearrangement links TRBV19 to TRBJ1-1; 7 nucleotides match TRBD1. The CDR3 is made up of 14 amino acids. From germline, CDR1 is LNHDA and CDR2 SQIVND (reference sequence). V trimming: 8 bases; J trimming: 5 bases; junction bases outside the gene matches: 11.

The chain joins TRBV2 to TRBJ1-2, with no clear D. This CDR3 comprises 15 residues. Germline loops: CDR1 SNHLY, CDR2 FYNNEI. The ends were cut back, 4 bases at V and 8 bases at J, with 20 bases in the middle. For the CDR3, the DNA is TGTGCCAGCAGTGGGCGCGAGGGCCAATTCGGGGGCTACACCTTC. Translated, it gives CASSGREGQFGGYTF.

The V call is TRBV6-5, the J call TRBJ1-2; TRBD1 aligns across 7 bases. V was pared by 6 bases and J by 4 bases, with 5 bases of the junction left unmatched. There are 13 residues in the CDR3. The germline V gene has CDR1 MNHEY and CDR2 SVGAGI. CDR3 bases: TGTGCCAGCAGCCAGACAGGGCCCTATGGCTACACCTTC. Its translation is CASSQTGPYGYTF.

This rearrangement joins TRBV19 to TRBJ2-3; 10 bases agree with TRBD1. V shed 8 bases and J 2 bases; nucleotides not matched to a gene: 7. Germline V gives CDR1 LNHDA, CDR2 SQIVND (reference sequence). There are 15 residues in the CDR3. The CDR3 region has the DNA TGTGCCAGTGGGACAGGGGTTAACCCCACAGATACGCAGTATTTT. Translated, it gives CASGTGVNPTDTQYF.

The chain joins TRBV9 to TRBJ2-3; 8 bases map to TRBD1. J gave up 5 bases and V 4 bases, and 12 bases lay outside the gene matches. The CDR3 runs to 16 residues. Per germline, CDR1 SGDLS and CDR2 YYNGEE. The CDR3 is CASSSKQGDRRDTQYF. In DNA, the CDR3 is TGTGCCAGCAGCTCAAAACAGGGGGACCGTCGAGATACGCAGTATTTT.

This chain links TRBV28 with TRBJ2-6; possible D gene TRBD1, 6 bases. The CDR3 contains 17 residues. Looked up from germline, CDR1 is MDHEN and CDR2 is SYDVKM. Trimming removed 3 bases from V and 5 bases from J, with 17 bases in between. The CDR3 is CASSLGQGTFRANVLTF. The CDR3 DNA follows: TGTGCCAGCAGTTTGGGGCAGGGGACGTTCAGGGCCAACGTCCTGACTTTC.

The J gene is TRBJ1-5, the V gene TRBV7-2; D possibly corresponds to TRBD1 (5 bases). Germline loops: CDR1 SGHTA, CDR2 FQGNSA. The V gene lost 3 bases and the J gene lost 2 bases, with 11 bases spanning the gap. The CDR3 loop spans 15 amino acids. CDR3 residues: CASSLGGRGNQPQHF. In DNA form, the CDR3 reads TGTGCCAGCAGCTTGGGGGGAAGGGGCAATCAGCCCCAGCATTTT. Supplemented by reference TRBV7-2 and TRBJ1-5, the full variable domain reads GAGVSQSPSNKVTEKGKDVELRCDPISGHTALYWYRQSLGQGLEFLIYFQGNSAPDKSGLPSDRFSAERTGGSVSTLTIQRTQQEDSAVYLCASSLGGRGNQPQHFGDGTRLSIL.

This chain links TRBV6-1 with TRBJ2-2, with 8 bases lining up with TRBD2. The germline CDR1 and CDR2 sequences are MNHNS and SASEGT. Trimming cost V 3 bases and J 5 bases; bases outside gene matches: 5. CDR3 size: 15 residues. The CDR3 sequence is CASSDVGGETGELFF. CDR3 nucleotide sequence: TGTGCCAGCAGTGATGTCGGGGGGGAGACCGGGGAGCTGTTTTTT.

V is TRBV18 and J is TRBJ2-7; 8 bases are shared with TRBD1. The CDR3 is made up of 13 amino acids. From germline, CDR1 is KGHSH and CDR2 LQKENI. V dropped 6 bases and J dropped 8; count of bases not matched to a gene: 9. The CDR3 sequence: CASSSGTGQKQYF. DNA for the CDR3: TGTGCCAGCTCGTCCGGGACAGGTCAAAAGCAGTACTTC. The full variable domain, in which reference TRBV18 and TRBJ2-7 provide the parts outside the CDR3, is NAGVMQNPRHLVRRRGQEARLRCSPMKGHSHVYWYRQLPEEGLKFMVYLQKENIIDESGMPKERFSAEFPKEGPSILRIQQVVRGDSAAYFCASSSGTGQKQYFGPGTRLTVT.

V and J are TRBV3-1 (or the pseudogene TRBV3-2) and TRBJ2-2; D unresolved. The CDR3 length is 17 residues. V lost 3 bases and J 7 bases, leaving 21 bases between the germline ends. Germline CDR1 reads LGHDT; CDR2 reads YNNKEL (reference sequence). CDR3 sequence (DNA): TGTGCCAGCAGCCATCACCTTCACCTTGAGCCAGGCGGGGAGCTGTTTTTT. Translated: CASSHHLHLEPGGELFF.

This chain uses TRBV7-2 with TRBJ2-7; D unclear. CDR3 length: 11 residues. Germline V gene lookup returns CDR1 SGHTA and CDR2 FQGNSA. The V and J ends lost 2 bases and 4 bases respectively, with 3 bases between them. DNA for the CDR3: TGTGCCAGCAGCTTATTATACGAGCAGTACTTC. Translating gives CASSLLYEQYF.

The CDR3 protein is CASSVSLDQEQYF. The CDR3 nucleotides are TGTGCCAGCAGCGTCAGTCTAGACCAGGAGCAGTACTTC. The chain links TRBV11-2 to TRBJ2-7; D gene ambiguous. Per the germline V gene, CDR1 is SGHAT and CDR2 is FQNNGV. The V end was cut by 5 bases, the J end by 7 bases, with 15 bases between. CDR3 length: 13 amino acids.

This sequence joins TRBV5-1 and TRBJ2-5; 11 nucleotides match TRBD2. Germline V gene lookup returns CDR1 SGHRS and CDR2 YFSETQ. CDR3 length equals 16 residues. The ends lost 0 bases at V and 6 bases at J; junction bases unmatched: 7. The CDR3 DNA reads as TGCGCCAGCAGCTTGGCCATAGCGGGAGGGCCGCAGACCCAGTACTTC. Translated: CASSLAIAGGPQTQYF.

The gene calls are TRBV4-3 and TRBJ2-1; TRBD2 matches at 9 bases. The V gene end was trimmed by 0 bases and the J gene end by 2 bases; junction bases not matched to a gene: 5. The CDR3 runs 17 residues. The V gene's germline CDR1 is LGHNA and CDR2 YSLEER. DNA of the CDR3: TGCGCCAGCAGCCAAGATGTGACTAGCGGTCCCTACAATGAGCAGTTCTTC. Residues: CASSQDVTSGPYNEQFF.

This clone was seen a single time. V is TRBV5-1 and J is TRBJ1-4; 8 bases map to TRBD1. Germline CDR1 is SGHRS and CDR2 is YFSETQ. J lost 1 base, V lost 4 bases, and 9 bases had no gene match. The CDR3 spans 17 residues. In DNA, the CDR3 is TGCGCCAGCAGCCAATTCACTACAGGGGGAACTAATGAAAAACTGTTTTTT. Translated, it gives CASSQFTTGGTNEKLFF.

The rearrangement uses TRBV6-5 and TRBJ1-5, with 7 positions matching TRBD1. V lost 6 bases, J lost 5 bases, and 7 bases stayed unmatched. The germline V gene encodes CDR1 MNHEY and CDR2 SVGAGI. The CDR3 has 14 amino acids. The CDR3: CASRNRGRDQPQHF. In DNA, the CDR3 is TGTGCCAGCAGGAACAGGGGCAGGGATCAGCCCCAGCATTTT.

This clone has only a few counts. This sequence joins TRBV2 and TRBJ2-7, with 10 bases identical to TRBD1. Germline CDR1 reads SNHLY; CDR2 reads FYNNEI. J gave up 2 bases and V 5 bases, and 6 bases lay outside the gene matches. CDR3 length equals 15 residues. The CDR3: CASSTSDRGPYEQYF. The CDR3 DNA follows: TGTGCCAGCAGTACAAGCGACAGGGGGCCCTACGAGCAGTACTTC.

The V call is TRBV4-2, the J call TRBJ1-4, with D tentatively TRBD1 (5 bases). V was shortened by 1 base and J by 8 bases, with 11 bases between the two germline ends. The CDR3 runs 14 residues. Germline V lookup: CDR1 LGHNA, CDR2 YNFKEQ. The CDR3 loop reads CASSQVQVVEKLFF. As DNA, the CDR3 is TGTGCCAGCAGCCAAGTACAGGTAGTAGAAAAACTGTTTTTT.

This clone was seen more than once but under ten times. The chain is built from TRBV5-1 and TRBJ2-5; 10 bases agree with TRBD1. The J segment lost 3 bases and the V segment lost 4 bases, leaving 6 bases of the junction unmatched. The CDR3 has 15 amino acids. Germline assignment: CDR1 SGHRS and CDR2 YFSETQ. DNA for the CDR3: TGCGCCAGCAGCCTAGCCGGGACAGGGGAAGAGACCCAGTACTTC. Its translation is CASSLAGTGEETQYF.

V gene TRBV7-3 combines with J gene TRBJ2-1; 9 bases match TRBD2. Germline CDR1 reads SGHTA; CDR2 reads FQGTGA. This CDR3 region has 15 residues. With 3 bases clipped from V and 2 bases from J, the junction kept 2 bases outside the gene matches. CDR3 nucleotides: TGTGCCAGCAGCTTGACTAGCGGAACCTACAATGAGCAGTTCTTC. Its translation: CASSLTSGTYNEQFF.

The chain employs TRBV7-2 and TRBJ1-1; no reliable D call. Trimming took 2 bases from V and 2 from J, leaving 15 bases between them. The CDR3 extends over 16 amino acids. The germline CDR1 and CDR2 sequences are SGHTA and FQGNSA. CDR3 coding DNA: TGTGCCAGCAGCTTAAACTCGCCGACAACCAACACTGAAGCTTTCTTT. It encodes CASSLNSPTTNTEAFF. Variable domain in full (rest from reference TRBV7-2 and TRBJ1-1): GAGVSQSPSNKVTEKGKDVELRCDPISGHTALYWYRQSLGQGLEFLIYFQGNSAPDKSGLPSDRFSAERTGGSVSTLTIQRTQQEDSAVYLCASSLNSPTTNTEAFFGQGTRLTVV.

This clone was observed a few times. The V gene is TRBV5-6, the J gene TRBJ2-7, with TRBD2 identical over 7 bases. The V and J ends lost 0 bases and 2 bases, in that order; junction bases with no gene match: 11. This CDR3 is built from 17 residues. Germline CDR1 reads SGHDT; CDR2 reads YYEEEE. The chain's CDR3 is CASSLGKRDRGTYEQYF. In DNA form, the CDR3 reads TGTGCCAGCAGCTTGGGTAAGCGGGATAGGGGAACCTACGAGCAGTACTTC.

In this sample, this clone turned up once. The chain recombines TRBV6-5 with TRBJ1-1; perhaps TRBD1 as D (5 bases). Germline-derived CDR1 and CDR2 are MNHEY and SVGAGI. V was clipped by 3 bases and J by 1 base, with 15 bases between them. The CDR3 runs 16 residues. The chain's CDR3 is CASSYQAGPWNTEAFF. CDR3 in DNA: TGTGCCAGCAGTTATCAGGCAGGGCCCTGGAACACTGAAGCTTTCTTT.

CDR3 protein: CAISEERLSASGANVLTF. As DNA, the CDR3 is TGTGCCATCAGTGAAGAGAGACTATCAGCCTCTGGGGCCAACGTCCTGACTTTC. J is TRBJ2-6 and V is TRBV10-3; D might be TRBD2 (5 bases). With 3 bases removed from V and 0 bases from J, the gap between germline ends came to 15 bases. In germline, CDR1 is ENHRY, CDR2 SYGVKD. There are 18 residues in the CDR3.